These T cell receptor beta chains were read from a single sample in a study of shared clonotypes between healthy human individuals. Some clones are missing from TCRdb's copy, which holds only in-frame ones; the method was immunoSEQ multiplex PCR. The table has over a million clones, about 77% seen once. The specimen sequenced was memory CD4+ T cells sorted from blood. These receptors originate from a man younger than 35 in good health. Each CDR3 is given without its conserved first and last residue. The size entry is marked missing in some rows and otherwise reads once, few, many or a size class.

V	J	size	CDR3
TRBV25-1	TRBJ2-3	-	ASSDGLAGVTDTQY
TRBV7-7	TRBJ1-5	-	ASSLAADQPQH
TRBV7-9	TRBJ1-2	-	ASSPGTVGYT
TRBV5-5	TRBJ2-7	-	ASSLPHSYEQY
TRBV5-4	TRBJ2-2	-	ASSPGGNTGELF
TRBV18	TRBJ2-5	-	ASSRLAGTYQETQY
TRBV30	TRBJ1-4	few	AWGTQGSEKLF
TRBV11-2	TRBJ2-3	-	ASSFSAGARTYSTDTQY
TRBV20-1	TRBJ1-1	-	SARRGEAF
TRBV4-1	TRBJ1-2	-	ASSQDRSLRGYGYT
TRBV6-1	TRBJ2-3	-	ASSEGGGPDTQY
TRBV6-5	TRBJ1-6	-	ASGGGRGASPLH
TRBV5-5	TRBJ1-4	-	ASSLGVTTNEKLF
TRBV5-1	TRBJ2-2	-	ASSLAGTANTGELF
TRBV7-6	TRBJ1-6	few	ASSLVAGGQSSYNSPLH
TRBV21-1	TRBJ1-1	-	ASSKAGQGEGRNTEAF
TRBV10-3	TRBJ1-5	few	AISEADQPQH
TRBV7-6	TRBJ2-5	-	ASSPFVGGGRETQY
TRBV19	TRBJ2-7	-	ASSSRLDSYEQY
TRBV5-6	TRBJ2-2	-	ASSLLAGGPDGELF
TRBV5-1	TRBJ1-1	once	ASSPSGGYTEAF
TRBV5-5	TRBJ1-2	-	ASSLQGSNYGYT
TRBV13	TRBJ2-1	-	ASSSGTSFGGNEQF
TRBV2	TRBJ1-2	-	ASSEATNGGVLGYT
TRBV6-1	TRBJ2-5	-	ASSDVGTSVETQY
TRBV12-5	TRBJ2-7	-	ASGLQDGGREQY
TRBV18	TRBJ1-3	-	ASSPEGISGNTIY
TRBV5-4	TRBJ1-1	many	ASSPDRGRLTEAF
TRBV9	TRBJ2-1	-	ASSAQGAPYNEQF
TRBV6-1	TRBJ1-3	-	ASSEATNADGNTIY
TRBV5-6	TRBJ2-3	-	ASSSLLGQGSTDTQY
TRBV30	TRBJ1-4	few	AWSWGGNEKLF
TRBV5-6	TRBJ2-3	-	ASSLVTGGPTDTQY
TRBV18	TRBJ1-2	-	ASSPDSGGYT
TRBV9	TRBJ2-3	once	ASSAGTSVTTDTQY
TRBV5-4	TRBJ2-3	few	ASSFGRTDTQY
TRBV9	TRBJ1-3	-	ASSQGEGSGNTIY
TRBV5-4	TRBJ1-2	-	ASRLAGGDGYT
TRBV19	TRBJ1-3	-	ASSPLNPSGNTIY
TRBV11-1	TRBJ2-5	-	ASSSGWFKWDQETQY
TRBV4-3	TRBJ2-6	-	ASSPSRVTGGFSGANVLT